The T cell receptor (beta chain) described here comes from a study of T cells in Graves' hyperthyroidism and ophthalmopathy. The source material, RNA transcripts, was used to amplify TCR beta CDR3 regions. An initial round of RT-PCR targeting the TCR CDR3 relied on the HTBI primer set. TCRdb re-called the multiplex PCR reads through MiXCR, storing one row per CDR3 protein. The sample lists about 360,000 distinct CDR3 sequences, over 10% occurring once. This clonotype showed up many times. The antigen is not known. Findings and limits, study-wide: Ophthalmopathy was predicted by the model a median of approximately six months ahead of onset. Most clonotypes that expanded in the thyroid above 0.001 also showed up in blood.

V dropped 1 base and J dropped 8 bases, with 14 bases sitting between them. The CDR3 length is 15 residues. CDR1 MDHEN and CDR2 SYDVKM come from the germline V gene. With a duration under 2 months, the hyperthyroidism was newly diagnosed in patients aged 18 to 65. This TCR derives from a young woman with Graves' hyperthyroidism. The specimen was blood. The chain joins TRBV28 to TRBJ1-4, with TRBD1 as a possible D gene (5 bases). CDR3 amino acids: CASSLSQGVNEKLFF. The CDR3 DNA follows: TGTGCCAGCAGTTTATCCCAGGGAGTAAACGAAAAACTGTTTTTT.